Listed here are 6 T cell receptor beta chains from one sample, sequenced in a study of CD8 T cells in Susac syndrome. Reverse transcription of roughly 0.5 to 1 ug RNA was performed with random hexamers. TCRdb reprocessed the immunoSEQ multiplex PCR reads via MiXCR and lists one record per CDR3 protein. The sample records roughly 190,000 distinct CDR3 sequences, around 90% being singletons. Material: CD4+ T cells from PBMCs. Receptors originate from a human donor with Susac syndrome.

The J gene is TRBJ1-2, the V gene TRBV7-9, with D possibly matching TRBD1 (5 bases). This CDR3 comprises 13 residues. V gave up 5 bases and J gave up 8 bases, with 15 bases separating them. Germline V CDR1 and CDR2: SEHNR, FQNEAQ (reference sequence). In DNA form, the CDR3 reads TGTGCCAGCAGCCTCCGGGACGGCCAGGGCTACACCTTC. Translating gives CASSLRDGQGYTF.

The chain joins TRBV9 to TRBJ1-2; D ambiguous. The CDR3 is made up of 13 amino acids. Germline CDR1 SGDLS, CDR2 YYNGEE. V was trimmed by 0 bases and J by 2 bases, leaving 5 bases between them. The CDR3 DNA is TGTGCCAGCAGCGTAGATTGGAACTATGGCTACACCTTC. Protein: CASSVDWNYGYTF.

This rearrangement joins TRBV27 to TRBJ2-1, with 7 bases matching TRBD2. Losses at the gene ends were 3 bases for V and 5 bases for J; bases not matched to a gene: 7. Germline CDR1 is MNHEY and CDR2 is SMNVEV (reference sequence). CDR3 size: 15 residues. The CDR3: CASSFRGTTNNEQFF. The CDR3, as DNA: TGTGCCAGCAGTTTTCGAGGGACTACCAACAATGAGCAGTTCTTC.

The CDR3 nucleotides are TGTGCCACCAAGAGGACTAGCGGGTTACCGGATGAGCAGTTCTTC. Translated, it gives CATKRTSGLPDEQFF. This rearrangement joins TRBV24-1 to TRBJ2-1; TRBD2 matches at 11 bases. Germline CDR1 and CDR2: KGHDR and SFDVKD. The CDR3 has 15 residues. V lost 8 bases to trimming and J lost 8 bases; unmatched junction nucleotides: 10.

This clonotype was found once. The CDR3 coding sequence is TGTGCCAGCAGCTTATCGACGGGGAAAGGTCTCAATGAGCAGTTCTTC. Translation gives CASSLSTGKGLNEQFF. The chain is built from TRBV7-2 and TRBJ2-1, with D possibly being TRBD2 (5 bases). Germline V lookup: CDR1 SGHTA, CDR2 FQGNSA. V lost 2 bases and J lost 6, with 17 bases in between. CDR3 length: 16 amino acids. Supplemented by reference TRBV7-2 and TRBJ2-1, the full variable domain reads GAGVSQSPSNKVTEKGKDVELRCDPISGHTALYWYRQSLGQGLEFLIYFQGNSAPDKSGLPSDRFSAERTGGSVSTLTIQRTQQEDSAVYLCASSLSTGKGLNEQFFGPGTRLTVL.

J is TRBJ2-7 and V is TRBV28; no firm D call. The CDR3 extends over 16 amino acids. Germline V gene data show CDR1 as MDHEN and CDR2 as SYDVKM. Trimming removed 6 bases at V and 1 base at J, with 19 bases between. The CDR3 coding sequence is TGTGCCAGCAGAACAATTCGTGCCGAGGCATCCTACGAGCAGTACTTC. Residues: CASRTIRAEASYEQYF.